Below, 11 T cell receptor beta chains from the same sample are listed, as sequenced in a study of CD8+CD57+ T cells in acquired aplastic anemia. Genomic DNA acted as the template from which TCR beta VDJ combination and CDR3 sequence profiling were carried out. A single record per CDR3 protein comes from TCRdb applying MiXCR to the reads. The table has 180,000 or so distinct CDR3 sequences, approximately 46% seen once. Sequencing input: sorted CD4+, CD8+, or CD8+CD57+ T cells (not recorded which) from PBMCs. The receptor set was obtained from a human donor in good health.

This clonotype appeared a single time. The chain combines TRBV9 with TRBJ2-5; a weak D match, TRBD2 (6 bases). V was cut by 1 base and J by 5 bases, with 18 bases left in between. Germline values: CDR1 SGDLS, CDR2 YYNGEE. The CDR3 loop spans 16 amino acids. Written as DNA, the CDR3 is TGTGCCAGCAGCGTAATCGGCGGGCTAGCGTGGGAGACCCAGTACTTC. Amino acid sequence: CASSVIGGLAWETQYF. The full variable domain, with the rest looked up from reference TRBV9 and TRBJ2-5, is DSGVTQTPKHLITATGQRVTLRCSPRSGDLSVYWYQQSLDQGLQFLIQYYNGEERAKGNILERFSAQQFPDLHSELNLSSLELGDSALYFCASSVIGGLAWETQYFGPGTRLLVL.

The chain couples TRBV11-1 to TRBJ2-7; D ambiguous. Trimming shortened V by 1 base and J by 2 bases, and 9 bases separated the two germline ends. Germline-derived CDR1 and CDR2 are SGHAT and FQDESV (reference sequence). CDR3 length: 14 amino acids. This CDR3 is CASSLVGETYEQYF. The CDR3 DNA is TGTGCCAGCAGCTTAGTCGGAGAGACCTACGAGCAGTACTTC.

This clonotype was detected only a few times. The gene calls are TRBV7-9 and TRBJ1-4; D possibly corresponds to TRBD1 (5 bases). There are 15 residues in the CDR3. Germline-derived CDR1 and CDR2 are SEHNR and FQNEAQ (reference sequence). The V end was cut by 0 bases, the J end by 8 bases, with 13 bases between. The CDR3 protein is CASSLAPGGMEKLFF. The CDR3 DNA is TGTGCCAGCAGCTTAGCGCCGGGGGGGATGGAAAAACTGTTTTTT.

In this sample, this clonotype turned up many times. The genes are TRBV9 and TRBJ1-1; possible D gene TRBD1, 5 bases. The CDR3 loop spans 14 amino acids. V dropped 4 bases and J dropped 1 base, with 11 bases sitting between them. Germline CDR1 SGDLS, CDR2 YYNGEE. The CDR3 protein is CASSPQASNTEAFF. In DNA, the CDR3 is TGTGCCAGCAGCCCACAGGCTTCGAACACTGAAGCTTTCTTT.

In this sample, this clonotype turned up many times. V gene TRBV19 combines with J gene TRBJ2-3; D unclear. The CDR3 is 13 residues long. Trimming took 8 bases from V and 0 from J, leaving 9 bases between them. Germline V CDR1 and CDR2: LNHDA, SQIVND (reference sequence). In DNA, the CDR3 is TGTGCCAGTTCGTCCCCGAGCACAGATACGCAGTATTTT. Protein product: CASSSPSTDTQYF.

Regarding this clonotype: One end of the junction fails to match germline, which may point to a read error. This chain links TRBV2 with TRBJ1-2; unclear D gene. Germline V gene lookup returns CDR1 SNHLY and CDR2 FYNNEI. The CDR3 loop spans 14 amino acids. The CDR3, as DNA: TGTGCCATCAGTGAGGTGTCGGTATTAGTTGGCTACACCTTC. It is translated as CAISEVSVLVGYTF.

This clonotype was seen at least ten times. The chain links TRBV20-1 to TRBJ2-6, with D perhaps matching TRBD2 (5 bases). The germline CDR1 and CDR2 sequences are DFQATT and SNEGSKA (reference sequence). The V gene lost 4 bases and the J gene lost 3 bases, with 13 bases spanning the gap. CDR3 length: 15 amino acids. DNA for the CDR3: TGCAGTGCTAAGGACGGGAACGGTGGGGCCAACGTCCTGACTTTC. Protein sequence: CSAKDGNGGANVLTF.

V and J are TRBV28 and TRBJ1-2; possibly TRBD1 for D (6 bases). V lost 5 bases to trimming and J lost 8 bases, with 15 bases between them. Germline lookup yields CDR1 MDHEN and CDR2 SYDVKM. This CDR3 has 13 residues. CDR3 sequence (DNA): TGTGCCAGCAGTCAAATTCAGGGGTACGGCTACACCTTC. It yields the protein CASSQIQGYGYTF.

V is TRBV29-1 and J is TRBJ1-3; 11 nucleotides align to TRBD1. CDR1 and CDR2 (germline): SQVTM, ANQGSEA. There are 14 residues in the CDR3. Trimming at V came to 3 bases and at J to 4 bases, leaving 2 bases not matched to a gene. The CDR3 coding sequence is TGCAGCGTTGAGGGACAGGGGGTCGGAAACACCATATATTTT. Translating it yields CSVEGQGVGNTIYF. The whole variable domain, filled in from reference TRBV29-1 and TRBJ1-3, reads SAVISQKPSRDICQRGTSLTIQCQVDSQVTMMFWYRQQPGQSLTLIATANQGSEATYESGFVIDKFPISRPNLTFSTLTVSNMSPEDSSIYLCSVEGQGVGNTIYFGEGSWLTVV.

V gene TRBV6-2 or TRBV6-3 combines with J gene TRBJ1-1, with D hard to call. Trimming shortened V by 10 bases and J by 8 bases, and 14 bases separated the two germline ends. The germline V gene has CDR1 MNHEY and CDR2 SVGEGT. This CDR3 region has 11 residues. The CDR3 reads CATNGVAEAFF. CDR3 coding DNA: TGTGCCACGAACGGGGTAGCGGAAGCTTTCTTT.

At least ten counts were recorded for this clonotype. The chain recombines TRBV20-1 with TRBJ2-3; 11 positions agree with TRBD2. This CDR3 contains 17 residues. V dropped 4 bases and J dropped 2; count of bases not matched to a gene: 11. Germline V gene data show CDR1 as DFQATT and CDR2 as SNEGSKA (reference sequence). CDR3: CSAIGVGTSGHTDTQYF. Here the CDR3 DNA reads TGCAGTGCTATAGGGGTGGGGACTAGCGGCCACACAGATACGCAGTATTTT.